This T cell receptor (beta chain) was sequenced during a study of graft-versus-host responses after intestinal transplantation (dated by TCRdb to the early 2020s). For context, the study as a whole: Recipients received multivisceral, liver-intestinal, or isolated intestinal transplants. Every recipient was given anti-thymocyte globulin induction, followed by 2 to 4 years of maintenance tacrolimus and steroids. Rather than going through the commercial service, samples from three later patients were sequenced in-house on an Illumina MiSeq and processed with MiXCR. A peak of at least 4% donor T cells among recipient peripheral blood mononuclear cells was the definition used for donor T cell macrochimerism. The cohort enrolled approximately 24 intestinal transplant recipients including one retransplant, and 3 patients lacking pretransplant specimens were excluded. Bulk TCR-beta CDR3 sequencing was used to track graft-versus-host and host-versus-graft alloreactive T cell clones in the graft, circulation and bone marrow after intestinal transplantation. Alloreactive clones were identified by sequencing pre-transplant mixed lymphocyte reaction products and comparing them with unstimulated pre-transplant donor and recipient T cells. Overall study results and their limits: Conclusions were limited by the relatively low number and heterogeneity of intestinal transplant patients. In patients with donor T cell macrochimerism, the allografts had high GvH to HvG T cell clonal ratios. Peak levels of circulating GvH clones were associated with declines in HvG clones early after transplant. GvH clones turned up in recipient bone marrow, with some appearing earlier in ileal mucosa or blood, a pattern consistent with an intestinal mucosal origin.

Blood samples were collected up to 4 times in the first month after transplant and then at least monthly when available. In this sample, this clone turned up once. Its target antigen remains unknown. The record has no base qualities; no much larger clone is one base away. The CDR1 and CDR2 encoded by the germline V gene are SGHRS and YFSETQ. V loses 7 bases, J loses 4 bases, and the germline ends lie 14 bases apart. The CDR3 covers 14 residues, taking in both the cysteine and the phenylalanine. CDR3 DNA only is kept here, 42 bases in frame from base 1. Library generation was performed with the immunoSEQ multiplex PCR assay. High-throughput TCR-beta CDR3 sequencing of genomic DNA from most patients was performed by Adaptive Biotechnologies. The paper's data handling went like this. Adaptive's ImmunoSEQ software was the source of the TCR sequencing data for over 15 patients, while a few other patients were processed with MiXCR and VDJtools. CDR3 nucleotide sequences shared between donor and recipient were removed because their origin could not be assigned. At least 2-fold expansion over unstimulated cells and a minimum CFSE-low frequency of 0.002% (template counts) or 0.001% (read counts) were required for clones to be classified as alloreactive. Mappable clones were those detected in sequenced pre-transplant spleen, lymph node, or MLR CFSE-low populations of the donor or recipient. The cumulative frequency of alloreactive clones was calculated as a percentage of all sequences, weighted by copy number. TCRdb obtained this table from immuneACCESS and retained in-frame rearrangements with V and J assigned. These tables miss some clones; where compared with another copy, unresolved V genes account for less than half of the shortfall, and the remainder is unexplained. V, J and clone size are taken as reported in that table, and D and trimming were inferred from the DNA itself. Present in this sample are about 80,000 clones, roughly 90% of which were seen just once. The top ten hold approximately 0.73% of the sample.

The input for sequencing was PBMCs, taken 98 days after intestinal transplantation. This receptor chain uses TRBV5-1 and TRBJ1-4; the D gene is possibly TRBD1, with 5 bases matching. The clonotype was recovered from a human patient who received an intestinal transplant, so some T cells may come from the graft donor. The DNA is TGCGCCAGCCGGTCCGACAGTGTTAATGAAAAACTGTTTTTT. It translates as CASRSDSVNEKLFF.